The 12 T cell receptor beta chains below come from one sample, sequenced in a study of blood T cells in healthy people across ages. A J-beta primer mix and a sample-barcoded 5' primer were used in a second PCR of roughly 7 to 12 cycles. TCRdb ran MiXCR on the 5' RACE reads and lists one entry per CDR3 protein. The sample contains over 1,500,000 distinct CDR3 sequences, about two fifths of which appear only once. The sample comprised blood. These receptors came from a human donor in good health.

The chain joins TRBV6-2 or TRBV6-3 to TRBJ1-2, with D possibly matching TRBD1 (5 bases). The CDR3 has 13 amino acids. Trimming cost V 7 bases and J 7 bases, with 16 bases left between them. Germline V lookup: CDR1 MNHEY, CDR2 SVGEGT. In DNA form, the CDR3 reads TGTGCCAGCAACCGGCGAGGGGCTCTTGGCTACACCTTC. Its translation: CASNRRGALGYTF.

In the case of this clonotype: At one boundary the junction diverges from the germline segment, which might be a read error. The V call is TRBV29-1, the J call TRBJ2-3; D is perhaps TRBD1 or TRBD2 (6 bases each). The germline V gene has CDR1 SQVTM and CDR2 ANQGSEA. The CDR3 has 15 amino acids. For the CDR3, the DNA is TGCAGCGCGTCCTTGACAGGAACTAGCACAGATACGCAGGATTTT. Translation: CSASLTGTSTDTQDF.

Here the CDR3 DNA reads TGTGCCAGCAGTTGGATGGAGGGATGGGAGCAGTACTTC. Its protein product is CASSWMEGWEQYF. V is TRBV27 and J is TRBJ2-7, with D tentatively TRBD2 (6 bases). Germline CDR1 MNHEY, CDR2 SMNVEV (reference sequence). The CDR3 has 13 amino acids. With 4 bases removed from V and 7 bases from J, the gap between germline ends came to 14 bases.

In the case of this clonotype: One end of the junction is discordant with germline, which a read error may explain. This rearrangement joins TRBV5-5 to TRBJ1-5; D gene ambiguous. This CDR3 region has 13 residues. The germline V gene has CDR1 SGHKS and CDR2 YYEKEE (reference sequence). CDR3: CASSLVTDQLQHF. As DNA, the CDR3 is TGTGCCAGCAGCTTGGTGACGGATCAGCTCCAGCATTTT.

For the CDR3, the DNA is TGTGCCAGCAGCTTAGGGACAGGGCATTTCAATGGCTACACCTTC. Encoded protein: CASSLGTGHFNGYTF. This sequence joins TRBV7-2 and TRBJ1-2; 8 nucleotides agree with TRBD1. Germline V gene data show CDR1 as SGHTA and CDR2 as FQGNSA. After removal of 1 base from V and 6 bases from J, the junction contained 7 bases not matched to a gene. The CDR3 spans 15 residues.

The rearrangement joins TRBV28 to TRBJ1-2; maybe TRBD1 (6 bases). Germline loops: CDR1 MDHEN, CDR2 SYDVKM. The V end lost 6 bases, the J end lost 4 bases, and 15 bases lay between the germline ends. The CDR3 extends over 14 amino acids. The CDR3 region is CASSPPGHPYGYTF. The CDR3 nucleotides are TGTGCCAGCAGCCCCCCGGGACACCCCTATGGCTACACCTTC.

This chain links TRBV29-1 with TRBJ2-3, with 12 positions matching TRBD2. CDR1 is SQVTM and CDR2 is ANQGSEA in the germline V gene. This CDR3 region has 16 residues. CDR3 sequence reads: CNVTSGGVGGTDTQYF. CDR3 sequence (DNA): TGCAACGTGACTAGCGGGGGTGTGGGAGGCACAGATACGCAGTATTTT.

V and J are TRBV6-5 and TRBJ2-5; 12 bases agree with TRBD1. Germline assignment: CDR1 MNHEY and CDR2 SVGAGI. CDR3 length: 15 residues. V gave up 10 bases and J gave up 5 bases; unmatched junction bases: 11. CDR3 in amino acids: CANSPGQGAWETQYF. The CDR3 coding sequence is TGTGCCAACAGCCCGGGACAGGGGGCTTGGGAGACCCAGTACTTC.

The gene calls are TRBV20-1 and TRBJ2-7; a weak D match, TRBD2 (6 bases). V was trimmed by 0 bases and J by 2 bases, leaving 17 bases between them. The germline CDR1 and CDR2 sequences are DFQATT and SNEGSKA (reference sequence). CDR3 length equals 16 residues. In DNA form, the CDR3 reads TGCAGTGCTAGAGACTTTGTGGGGCGGGGACCCTACGAGCAGTACTTC. Residues: CSARDFVGRGPYEQYF.

This clonotype has a handful of counts. V usage is TRBV4-2 and J usage is TRBJ2-4; TRBD1 is a possible D gene (6 bases). CDR3 length: 13 amino acids. Germline V gives CDR1 LGHNA, CDR2 YNFKEQ. V dropped 4 bases and J dropped 13 bases, with 17 bases sitting between them. CDR3 coding DNA: TGTGCCAGCAGCCCCCGGGACATTGAACCGCAGTACTTC. It codes for CASSPRDIEPQYF.

Ten or more counts support this clonotype. The rearrangement joins TRBV7-2 to TRBJ1-5, with D perhaps matching TRBD1 (5 bases). The CDR3 is made up of 15 amino acids. Between the trimmed V and J ends, which lost 1 base and 6 bases, there was a span of 13 bases. The germline V gene has CDR1 SGHTA and CDR2 FQGNSA. Here the CDR3 reads CASSLGVREGQPQHF. CDR3 coding DNA: TGTGCCAGCAGCTTAGGAGTCAGGGAAGGTCAGCCCCAGCATTTT. Full variable domain (outside the CDR3, taken from reference TRBV7-2 and TRBJ1-5): GAGVSQSPSNKVTEKGKDVELRCDPISGHTALYWYRQSLGQGLEFLIYFQGNSAPDKSGLPSDRFSAERTGGSVSTLTIQRTQQEDSAVYLCASSLGVREGQPQHFGDGTRLSIL.

This chain uses TRBV29-1 with TRBJ2-3; the D is unclear. Trimming stripped 1 base from V and 3 bases from J, with 14 bases between. The CDR3 is made up of 15 amino acids. The germline V gene has CDR1 SQVTM and CDR2 ANQGSEA. The CDR3 loop reads CSVEGSSRGTDTQYF. The CDR3 coding sequence is TGCAGCGTTGAAGGGAGTAGTAGAGGAACAGATACGCAGTATTTT.